A single sample is the source of the 23 T cell receptor beta chains below, sequenced in a study of PD-1 blockade in classical Hodgkin lymphoma. The time point is: cycle 4 day 1 (C4D1), after five to seven weeks of nivolumab. Autologous stem cell transplantation was followed by relapse in every patient, and brentuximab vedotin exposure varied. Clones were read by immunoSEQ multiplex PCR, and TCRdb kept only the in-frame ones, dropping some. The sample has about 44,000 clones, around 64% seen once. This specimen consisted of peripheral blood mononuclear cells (PBMCs), obtained before the fourth cycle of nivolumab. These receptors came from a human donor with classical Hodgkin lymphoma.

This clone was counted at least ten times. The rearrangement joins TRBV19 to TRBJ2-2; 13 bases match TRBD2. The germline CDR1 and CDR2 sequences are LNHDA and SQIVND (reference sequence). CDR3 length: 15 amino acids. V trimming: 5 bases; J trimming: 6 bases; junction bases outside the gene matches: 3. CDR3 sequence (DNA): TGTGCCAGTAGTTGGACTAGCGGGAGCGCCGGGGAGCTGTTTTTT. It translates to CASSWTSGSAGELFF. Variable domain in full (rest from reference TRBV19 and TRBJ2-2): DGGITQSPKYLFRKEGQNVTLSCEQNLNHDAMYWYRQDPGQGLRLIYYSQIVNDFQKGDIAEGYSVSREKKESFPLTVTSAQKNPTAFYLCASSWTSGSAGELFFGEGSRLTVL.

The chain recombines TRBV19 with TRBJ2-5, with D possibly being TRBD1 (5 bases). The CDR3 covers 15 residues. V was shortened by 6 bases and J by 4 bases, with 18 bases between the two germline ends. The germline CDR1 and CDR2 sequences are LNHDA and SQIVND (reference sequence). For the CDR3, the DNA is TGTGCCAGTAGGAGGTCCAGGGCGTTTGTAGAGACCCAGTACTTC. Translated: CASRRSRAFVETQYF. Together with reference TRBV19 and TRBJ2-5, the CDR3 gives the full variable domain: DGGITQSPKYLFRKEGQNVTLSCEQNLNHDAMYWYRQDPGQGLRLIYYSQIVNDFQKGDIAEGYSVSREKKESFPLTVTSAQKNPTAFYLCASRRSRAFVETQYFGPGTRLLVL.

The V and J genes are TRBV19 and TRBJ1-5, with 10 bases that match TRBD1. Germline V gene lookup returns CDR1 LNHDA and CDR2 SQIVND (reference sequence). The V and J ends lost 5 bases and 3 bases, in that order; junction bases with no gene match: 7. The CDR3 contains 16 residues. CDR3 loop: CASSAPDRGTNQPQHF. Here the CDR3 DNA reads TGTGCCAGTAGTGCTCCGGACAGGGGGACCAATCAGCCCCAGCATTTT. Combining the CDR3 with reference TRBV19 and TRBJ1-5 gives the whole variable domain DGGITQSPKYLFRKEGQNVTLSCEQNLNHDAMYWYRQDPGQGLRLIYYSQIVNDFQKGDIAEGYSVSREKKESFPLTVTSAQKNPTAFYLCASSAPDRGTNQPQHFGDGTRLSIL.

The chain uses TRBV7-2 and TRBJ1-3; D remains unclear. Germline values: CDR1 SGHTA, CDR2 FQGNSA. The CDR3 is made up of 13 amino acids. Trimming cost V 3 bases and J 3 bases, with 6 bases left between them. CDR3 sequence: CASSFGYGNTIYF. The CDR3, as DNA: TGTGCCAGCAGCTTTGGCTATGGAAACACCATATATTTT.

V gene TRBV28 combines with J gene TRBJ2-3; D possibly uses TRBD1 or TRBD2 (5 bases each). Germline-derived CDR1 and CDR2 are MDHEN and SYDVKM. Between the trimmed V and J ends, which lost 3 bases and 0 bases, there was a span of 13 bases. CDR3 length: 16 residues. The CDR3 loop reads CASSFTGTDSTDTQYF. In nucleotides, the CDR3 is TGTGCCAGCAGTTTCACCGGGACGGATAGCACAGATACGCAGTATTTT.

V is TRBV5-6 and J is TRBJ2-7, with D possibly being TRBD2 (7 bases). Germline V gene lookup returns CDR1 SGHDT and CDR2 YYEEEE. The CDR3 is made up of 19 amino acids. Trimming removed 3 bases at V and 4 bases at J, with 29 bases between. Here the CDR3 reads CASSWTVSAGSLAVYEQYF. The CDR3 DNA reads TGTGCCAGCAGCTGGACAGTCTCGGCCGGGAGCCTAGCGGTGTACGAGCAGTACTTC.

By sample share, this clone is medium-sized (0.01 to 0.1%). Within the sample, other DNA sequences also encode this same CDR3. The V and J genes are TRBV4-2 and TRBJ1-4, with unresolved D. Trimming pared 3 bases from V and 7 bases from J, leaving 6 bases between. The CDR3 loop spans 12 amino acids. CDR1 is LGHNA and CDR2 is YNFKEQ in the germline V gene. CDR3: CASSQLSEKLFF. The CDR3, as DNA: TGTGCCAGCAGCCAGTTAAGTGAAAAACTGTTTTTT.

CDR3 amino acids: CASSVYSGANVLTF. Here the CDR3 DNA reads TGTGCCAGCAGCGTGTACTCTGGGGCCAACGTCCTGACTTTC. The J gene is TRBJ2-6, the V gene TRBV9; D unresolved. There are 14 residues in the CDR3. Germline values: CDR1 SGDLS, CDR2 YYNGEE. V gave up 2 bases and J gave up 0 bases, with 3 bases separating them.

The gene calls are TRBV5-1 and TRBJ2-3; TRBD1 aligns across 10 bases. V was clipped by 4 bases and J by 3 bases; unmatched bases: 11. The CDR3 sequence is 17 residues long. CDR1 and CDR2 from the germline V gene are SGHRS and YFSETQ. CDR3 loop: CASSLFTGTGVTDTQYF. CDR3 sequence (DNA): TGCGCCAGCAGCCTTTTTACCGGGACAGGGGTGACAGATACGCAGTATTTT. The whole variable domain, remainder taken from reference TRBV5-1 and TRBJ2-3, is KAGVTQTPRYLIKTRGQQVTLSCSPISGHRSVSWYQQTPGQGLQFLFEYFSETQRNKGNFPGRFSGRQFSNSRSEMNVSTLELGDSALYLCASSLFTGTGVTDTQYFGPGTRLTVL.

The table lists this clone with a few counts. The chain is built from TRBV30 and TRBJ2-3; 11 bases are shared with TRBD2. V trimming: 8 bases; J trimming: 6 bases; junction bases outside the gene matches: 10. The CDR3 has 14 amino acids. Germline V gene sequence: CDR1 GTSNPN, CDR2 SVGIG (reference sequence). The CDR3 region is CARVAGGPGDTQYF. CDR3 coding DNA: TGTGCCAGAGTAGCGGGAGGGCCGGGGGATACGCAGTATTTT. Complete variable domain (other parts from reference TRBV30 and TRBJ2-3): SQTIHQWPATLVQPVGSPLSLECTVEGTSNPNLYWYRQAAGRGLQLLFYSVGIGQISSEVPQNLSASRPQDRQFILSSKKLLLSDSGFYLCARVAGGPGDTQYFGPGTRLTVL.

The chain is built from TRBV30 and TRBJ2-5; D call uncertain. Germline V gene sequence: CDR1 GTSNPN, CDR2 SVGIG (reference sequence). This CDR3 contains 13 residues. Between the trimmed V and J ends, which lost 2 bases and 0 bases, there was a span of 7 bases. This chain's CDR3 is CAWSLQYQETQYF. DNA of the CDR3: TGTGCCTGGAGTTTACAGTACCAAGAGACCCAGTACTTC.

A few counts support this clone. The chain combines TRBV6-5 with TRBJ2-1; TRBD2 agrees at 8 bases. Germline V CDR1 and CDR2: MNHEY, SVGAGI. This CDR3 is 14 amino acids long. The V segment lost 4 bases and the J segment 2 bases; nucleotides outside the gene matches: 1. CDR3 sequence (DNA): TGTGCCAGCAGTTGGCGGGAGGCCTACAATGAGCAGTTCTTC. Residues: CASSWREAYNEQFF.

This rearrangement joins TRBV9 to TRBJ2-7; 9 bases line up with TRBD1. The CDR3 totals 14 residues. Germline-derived CDR1 and CDR2 are SGDLS and YYNGEE. The V gene end was trimmed by 4 bases and the J gene end by 3 bases; junction bases not matched to a gene: 5. CDR3 loop: CASSTTGQGYEQYF. The CDR3 nucleotides are TGTGCCAGCAGCACCACGGGACAGGGCTACGAGCAGTACTTC.

The rearrangement uses TRBV7-2 and TRBJ2-1, with D possibly being TRBD2 (7 bases). The CDR3 covers 16 residues. Germline loops: CDR1 SGHTA, CDR2 FQGNSA. Trimming left V 2 bases short and J 4 bases short, with 15 bases between. The CDR3 sequence: CASSLRGRGTYNEQFF. The CDR3 coding sequence is TGTGCCAGCAGCTTAAGGGGGAGGGGTACTTACAATGAGCAGTTCTTC.

The CDR3: CAWSVPGTIPNTEAFF. The CDR3 DNA reads TGTGCCTGGAGTGTTCCGGGGACCATCCCCAACACTGAAGCTTTCTTT. V gene TRBV30 combines with J gene TRBJ1-1, with D perhaps matching TRBD1 (5 bases). V shed 0 bases and J shed 2 bases, with 16 bases lying between them. The CDR3 is 16 residues long. Germline values: CDR1 GTSNPN, CDR2 SVGIG (reference sequence). Looking up the rest from reference TRBV30 and TRBJ1-1 gives the full variable domain: SQTIHQWPATLVQPVGSPLSLECTVEGTSNPNLYWYRQAAGRGLQLLFYSVGIGQISSEVPQNLSASRPQDRQFILSSKKLLLSDSGFYLCAWSVPGTIPNTEAFFGQGTRLTVV.

The rearrangement links TRBV18 to TRBJ2-5; unclear D gene. V gave up 4 bases and J gave up 1 base, with 1 base separating them. The germline CDR1 and CDR2 sequences are KGHSH and LQKENI. This CDR3 region has 11 residues. DNA of the CDR3: TGTGCCAGCTCACTCCAAGAGACCCAGTACTTC. This gives the protein CASSLQETQYF. Together with reference TRBV18 and TRBJ2-5, the CDR3 gives the full variable domain: NAGVMQNPRHLVRRRGQEARLRCSPMKGHSHVYWYRQLPEEGLKFMVYLQKENIIDESGMPKERFSAEFPKEGPSILRIQQVVRGDSAAYFCASSLQETQYFGPGTRLLVL.

The chain links TRBV9 to TRBJ1-1, with D possibly being TRBD1 (5 bases). This CDR3 region has 18 residues. Trimming pared 4 bases from V and 0 bases from J, leaving 22 bases between. CDR1 is SGDLS, CDR2 YYNGEE, per germline. CDR3 bases: TGTGCCAGCAGCCCCGGGGGAAGGCAGGCTTCCTTGAACACTGAAGCTTTCTTT. Amino acids: CASSPGGRQASLNTEAFF.

The CDR3 DNA reads as TGTGCCAGCAGGGGGACAGAAAAGGGTTATGGCTACACCTTC. Protein product: CASRGTEKGYGYTF. V is TRBV6-5 and J is TRBJ1-2; TRBD1 matches 7 bases. The CDR3 loop spans 14 amino acids. V lost 6 bases to trimming and J lost 5 bases; unmatched junction nucleotides: 9. Germline CDR1 and CDR2: MNHEY and SVGAGI.

V gene TRBV6-5 combines with J gene TRBJ2-5; D may correspond to TRBD1 or TRBD2 (5 bases each). This CDR3 is 16 amino acids long. CDR1 is MNHEY, CDR2 SVGAGI, per germline. Trimming took 0 bases from V and 2 from J, leaving 13 bases between them. CDR3 sequence (DNA): TGTGCCAGCAGTTACTCCGGGGCTCCCCTTCAAGAGACCCAGTACTTC. Protein sequence: CASSYSGAPLQETQYF.

V usage is TRBV6-1 and J usage is TRBJ1-3; D is possibly TRBD1 (5 bases). Germline assignment: CDR1 MNHNS and CDR2 SASEGT. V was trimmed by 4 bases and J by 4 bases, leaving 17 bases between them. The CDR3 has 16 residues. The CDR3 sequence: CASSAPTGKTGNTIYF. CDR3 DNA sequence: TGTGCCAGCAGTGCCCCAACAGGAAAAACGGGAAACACCATATATTTT.

The chain links TRBV28 to TRBJ2-4; D is unclear. CDR1 and CDR2 from the germline V gene are MDHEN and SYDVKM. Trimming cost V 5 bases and J 10 bases, with 15 bases left between them. The CDR3 is made up of 13 amino acids. CDR3 nucleotide sequence: TGTGCCAGCAGTCCCAACCGGGCCACGATTCAGTACTTC. Its protein is CASSPNRATIQYF. Variable domain in full (rest from reference TRBV28 and TRBJ2-4): DVKVTQSSRYLVKRTGEKVFLECVQDMDHENMFWYRQDPGLGLRLIYFSYDVKMKEKGDIPEGYSVSREKKERFSLILESASTNQTSMYLCASSPNRATIQYFGAGTRLSVL.

There are a few counts of this clone. DNA of the CDR3: TGTGCCAGCAGTTCATCGACAGGGGGCTATGGCTACACCTTC. Residues: CASSSSTGGYGYTF. The rearrangement links TRBV28 to TRBJ1-2, with TRBD1 matching over 9 bases. Germline loops: CDR1 MDHEN, CDR2 SYDVKM. After removal of 4 bases from V and 4 bases from J, the junction contained 4 bases not matched to a gene. The CDR3 sequence is 14 residues long.

This clone was seen at least ten times. The chain couples TRBV28 to TRBJ2-2; 9 nucleotides agree with TRBD1. Trimming at V came to 4 bases and at J to 3 bases, leaving 6 bases not matched to a gene. CDR1 MDHEN and CDR2 SYDVKM come from the germline V gene. The CDR3 is 16 amino acids. This CDR3 reads CASSSIGQGYTGELFF. For the CDR3, the DNA is TGTGCCAGCAGTTCCATAGGACAGGGGTACACCGGGGAGCTGTTTTTT.